Each of the 13 T cell receptor beta chains below was sequenced from the same sample in a study of blood T cell repertoires in COVID-19 (dated by TCRdb to the early 2020s). Library preparation was by the immunoSEQ multiplex PCR assay. TCRdb re-hosts the immuneACCESS table, in-frame sequences only. Its copies lack some clones; in the studies checked, an unresolved V gene accounts for under half of them, and the cause for the rest is not known. This sample holds around 54,000 clones; roughly 87% were observed only once. Of the sample, over 3% is held by the ten largest clones. Sequencing was done on a sample of peripheral blood. The receptors come from a human donor in a cohort sampled during active COVID-19.

V is TRBV4-2 and J is TRBJ2-1; D possibly corresponds to TRBD2 (5 bases). Germline V gene lookup returns CDR1 LGHNA and CDR2 YNFKEQ. The CDR3 has 13 amino acids. The V end lost 3 bases, the J end lost 7 bases, and 10 bases lay between the germline ends. Written as DNA, the CDR3 is TGTGCCAGCAGCCAGGACTCCCGGAATGAGCAGTTCTTC. It translates to CASSQDSRNEQFF.

This chain joins TRBV19 and TRBJ1-2, with D maybe TRBD1 (5 bases). In germline, CDR1 is LNHDA, CDR2 SQIVND (reference sequence). With 5 bases removed from V and 6 bases from J, the gap between germline ends came to 13 bases. This CDR3 is 13 amino acids long. Written as DNA, the CDR3 is TGTGCCAGTAGTCTATCCAGGGCGGATGGCTACACCTTC. As protein: CASSLSRADGYTF.

The chain is built from TRBV5-6 and TRBJ2-1; 12 positions match TRBD2. CDR3 length: 17 residues. V dropped 4 bases and J dropped 5; count of bases not matched to a gene: 10. CDR1 and CDR2 (germline): SGHDT, YYEEEE. This CDR3 reads CASSPSLAGGLNNEQFF. For the CDR3, the DNA is TGTGCCAGCAGCCCCTCCCTAGCGGGAGGGCTGAACAATGAGCAGTTCTTC. Filled out from reference TRBV5-6 and TRBJ2-1, the complete variable domain reads DAGVTQSPTHLIKTRGQQVTLRCSPKSGHDTVSWYQQALGQGPQFIFQYYEEEERQRGNFPDRFSGHQFPNYSSELNVNALLLGDSALYLCASSPSLAGGLNNEQFFGPGTRLTVL.

Here the CDR3 reads CASKQGTEAFF. In DNA form, the CDR3 reads TGTGCCAGCAAACAGGGGACTGAAGCTTTCTTT. The chain joins TRBV11-2 to TRBJ1-1, with 7 bases that match TRBD1. V lost 7 bases, J lost 5 bases, and 1 base stayed unmatched. The CDR3 contains 11 residues. Germline CDR1 SGHAT, CDR2 FQNNGV.

The rearrangement uses TRBV19 and TRBJ2-3, with TRBD2 identical over 9 bases. This CDR3 comprises 15 residues. The trim removed 4 bases at V and 3 bases at J, leaving 5 bases unmatched. Germline V gene lookup returns CDR1 LNHDA and CDR2 SQIVND (reference sequence). The CDR3, as DNA: TGTGCCAGTAGTACATTAGCGGGAGCAACAGATACGCAGTATTTT. Translated, it gives CASSTLAGATDTQYF.

This clone showed up just a few times. This chain connects TRBV11-2 to TRBJ2-7; no clear D gene. Deletions cut 5 bases from V and 0 bases from J, with 8 bases between. The CDR3 is made up of 13 amino acids. The V gene's germline CDR1 is SGHAT and CDR2 FQNNGV. The DNA of the CDR3 is TGTGCCAGCAGCAACCGACACTCCTACGAGCAGTACTTC. Its translation: CASSNRHSYEQYF.

The chain combines TRBV7-2 with TRBJ2-6, with D possibly being TRBD2 (5 bases). Looked up from germline, CDR1 is SGHTA and CDR2 is FQGNSA. CDR3 size: 14 residues. V dropped 2 bases and J dropped 7 bases, with 9 bases sitting between them. This CDR3 is CASSLTGLANVLTF. The CDR3 bases are TGTGCCAGCAGCTTAACTGGACTCGCCAACGTCCTGACTTTC.

The chain couples TRBV30 to TRBJ2-5, with a tentative D call TRBD2 (6 bases). The CDR3 contains 15 residues. Germline values: CDR1 GTSNPN, CDR2 SVGIG (reference sequence). Trimming took 0 bases from V and 5 from J, leaving 16 bases between them. The CDR3 loop reads CAWSVRVGLGETQYF. The CDR3, as DNA: TGTGCCTGGAGTGTACGGGTGGGACTGGGGGAGACCCAGTACTTC.

This chain uses TRBV30 with TRBJ2-7; TRBD1 aligns across 10 bases. The CDR3 has 13 amino acids. Trimming took 1 base from V and 4 from J; bases not matched to a gene: 1. CDR1 is GTSNPN and CDR2 is SVGIG in the germline V gene (reference sequence). In DNA, the CDR3 is TGTGCCTGGAGTGGGGACAGGGGTTACGAGCAGTACTTC. Protein: CAWSGDRGYEQYF.

The rearrangement uses TRBV7-8 and TRBJ2-2; the match to TRBD2 covers 8 bases. Trimming took 5 bases from V and 0 from J; bases not matched to a gene: 11. Looked up from germline, CDR1 is SGHVS and CDR2 is FQNEAQ. This CDR3 has 18 residues. Written as DNA, the CDR3 is TGTGCCAGCAGCACCCACCGCTTAGCGGGACCGAACACCGGGGAGCTGTTTTTT. This encodes CASSTHRLAGPNTGELFF.

The rearrangement joins TRBV30 to TRBJ2-1; the D is unclear. V dropped 1 base and J dropped 8 bases, with 6 bases sitting between them. Germline V lookup: CDR1 GTSNPN, CDR2 SVGIG (reference sequence). The CDR3 extends over 11 amino acids. CDR3 residues: CAWSGAYEQFF. Written as DNA, the CDR3 is TGTGCCTGGAGTGGAGCTTATGAGCAGTTCTTC.

The chain has TRBV7-9 and TRBJ2-1; D is uncertain. CDR1 is SEHNR, CDR2 FQNEAQ, per germline (reference sequence). V was pared by 2 bases and J by 9 bases, with 11 bases between. This CDR3 has 13 residues. The CDR3 bases are TGTGCCAGCAGCTTATTAGTGTCAGGTGAGCAGTTCTTC. Protein sequence: CASSLLVSGEQFF.

The chain joins TRBV4-2 to TRBJ1-1; 9 nucleotides line up with TRBD1. This CDR3 spans 15 amino acids. The V gene end was trimmed by 4 bases and the J gene end by 3 bases; junction bases not matched to a gene: 6. Germline loops: CDR1 LGHNA, CDR2 YNFKEQ. The CDR3, as DNA: TGTGCCAGCAGCCCCGGGACAGGGCTTTACACTGAAGCTTTCTTT. It yields the protein CASSPGTGLYTEAFF.